The clone carrying this T cell receptor beta chain was observed a single time. CDR1 is SEHNR and CDR2 is FQNEAQ in the germline V gene (reference sequence). The CDR3 spans 14 residues. The V end lost 5 bases, the J end lost 6 bases, and 14 bases lay between the germline ends. The data stem from a study of T cell changes during pregnancy in multiple sclerosis. TCRdb's table, derived via immunoSEQ multiplex PCR, lists solely in-frame clones and lacks some. The table shows nearly 45,000 clones, with 95% to 97% occurring only once. This clonotype originated in a female donor with multiple sclerosis, enrolled in a pregnancy study. The specimen was peripheral blood, collected in the second trimester of pregnancy. The V and J genes are TRBV7-9 and TRBJ1-5; maybe TRBD1 (6 bases). Here the CDR3 DNA reads TGTGCCAGCAGCGGGCAGGGGTCGGGTCAGCCCCAGCATTTT. This encodes CASSGQGSGQPQHF.